The T cell receptor beta chain under discussion was sequenced for a study of OX40 agonist ivuxolimab in advanced cancers. On this clone: Its specificity is unknown.

Study-wide results and limits: Some of the nonresponding patients also showed low levels of normalized T-cell clonal expansion.

The germline gives CDR1 KGHSH, CDR2 LQKENI. V lost 8 bases and J lost 6; bases outside the gene matches: 3. The CDR3 consists of 12 residues. The repertoire was sequenced with immunoSEQ multiplex PCR; TCRdb's copy has only in-frame clones and lacks some. The table lists some 86,000 clones, around 82% of them singletons, with less than 4.5% in the top ten. The chain has TRBV18 and TRBJ2-2; TRBD1 aligns across 7 bases. The sample was CD4+ or CD8+ T cells sorted from blood, taken in a trial of the OX40 agonist ivuxolimab. The sequence was obtained from an adult with an advanced solid tumor such as melanoma, head and neck, liver or kidney cancer. The CDR3: CASLDRAGELFF. CDR3 nucleotides: TGTGCCAGCCTCGACAGGGCCGGGGAGCTGTTTTTT.